This record concerns one T cell receptor (beta chain) sequence. Its antigen is unidentified. This sample is part of a study of cytomegalovirus exposure and HLA in healthy donors. On the study more broadly: The same platform used for the 666 first-cohort repertoires was also used for the roughly 130 validation repertoires, as a later analysis reported. The study's findings and limits: A few chains tied to CMV proved CMV antigen-specific in vitro. The study flagged about 150 TCR beta chains as cytomegalovirus-associated. One later analysis, an examination of the 100 to 150 validation repertoires, found that first-cohort TCR clusters tended to co-occur in them.

Using immunoSEQ multiplex PCR, the repertoire was profiled, and TCRdb retains in-frame clones only, with some absent. The table has 130,000 to 150,000 clones, around 90% seen once. Source material: PBMCs. This TCR was recovered from a woman aged 25 to 39 in good health and CMV-seropositive.

The chain's CDR3 is CASSPPPGDGGDTQYF. As DNA, the CDR3 is TGTGCCAGCAGCCCCCCCCCGGGAGATGGGGGAGATACGCAGTATTTT. J is TRBJ2-3 and V is TRBV5-6, with a tentative D call TRBD2 (6 bases). Germline CDR1 is SGHDT and CDR2 is YYEEEE. This CDR3 is 16 amino acids long. V lost 4 bases and J 5 bases, leaving 20 bases between the germline ends. The full variable domain, rest sourced from reference TRBV5-6 and TRBJ2-3, is DAGVTQSPTHLIKTRGQQVTLRCSPKSGHDTVSWYQQALGQGPQFIFQYYEEEERQRGNFPDRFSGHQFPNYSSELNVNALLLGDSALYLCASSPPPGDGGDTQYFGPGTRLTVL.